This T cell receptor beta chain was profiled in a study of PD-L1 blockade in urothelial cancer. The V gene's germline CDR1 is LNHDA and CDR2 SQIVND (reference sequence). CDR3 length: 14 residues. V was clipped by 5 bases and J by 0 bases, with 8 bases between them. Assay used: immunoSEQ multiplex PCR; TCRdb lists only in-frame clones, some missing. The data contain about 130,000 clones, roughly 86% of them singletons. Time point indicated: peripheral blood 6 weeks after treatment start. The sample here was PBMCs, taken around atezolizumab (anti-PD-L1) treatment. The V call is TRBV19, the J call TRBJ1-5, with TRBD1 as a possible D gene (5 bases). The TCR was taken from a man over 45 with urothelial cancer. CDR3 protein: CASSWGYSNQPQHF. The CDR3 DNA is TGTGCCAGTAGTTGGGGCTATAGCAATCAGCCCCAGCATTTT.